This TCR beta chain originates from a study of T cell changes during pregnancy in multiple sclerosis (dated by TCRdb to between 2017 and 2020). As for the study more broadly: In women with multiple sclerosis, the researchers looked at how the T cell repertoire shifted as pregnancy progressed.

This clone appeared once. Its antigen is currently not known. Base qualities are not at hand, and no much larger clone is one base apart. Library preparation used the immunoSEQ multiplex PCR assay. TCRdb holds this immuneACCESS table with in-frame rearrangements only. Some clones are missing; in checked studies, unresolved V genes explain under half, and the rest has no known cause. The sample yields more than 25,000 clones; about 90% were counted once. The biggest ten clones account for roughly 5% of the sample. The germline V and J ends show losses of 3 bases and 1 base respectively, and no gene match explains 6 bases of the junction. The germline V gene encodes CDR1 SGHRS and CDR2 YFSETQ. From cysteine to phenylalanine, the CDR3 is 18 amino acids long. Of the read, only the CDR3 DNA is kept; its 54 bases are in frame from base 1.

Sample: peripheral blood, taken in the first trimester of pregnancy. This TCR derives from a female donor in good health, enrolled as a control in a pregnancy study. The V and J genes are TRBV5-1 and TRBJ2-3, and 15 junctional nucleotides match TRBD2. The sequence in DNA is TGCGCCAGCAGCTCCGGACTAGCGGGAGGGCCGGGCACAGATACGCAGTATTTT. Protein translation: CASSSGLAGGPGTDTQYF.